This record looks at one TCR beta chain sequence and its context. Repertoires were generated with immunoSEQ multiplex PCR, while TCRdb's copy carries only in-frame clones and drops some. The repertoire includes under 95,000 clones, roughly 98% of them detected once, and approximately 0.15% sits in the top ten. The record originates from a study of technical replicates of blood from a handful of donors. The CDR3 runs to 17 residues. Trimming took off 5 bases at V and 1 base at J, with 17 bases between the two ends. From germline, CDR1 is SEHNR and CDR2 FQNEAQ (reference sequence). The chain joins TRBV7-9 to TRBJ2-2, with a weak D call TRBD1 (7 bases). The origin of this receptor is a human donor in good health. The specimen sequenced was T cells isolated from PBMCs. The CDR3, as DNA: TGTGCCAGCAGCCTACAGGCGGGACAGAAGAACACCGGGGAGCTGTTTTTT. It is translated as CASSLQAGQKNTGELFF.